One sample yielded the 9 T cell receptor beta chains listed below, sequenced in a study of blood T cell repertoires in COVID-19. Assay: immunoSEQ multiplex PCR; the TCRdb copy retains only in-frame clones and omits some. This sample has approximately 450,000 clones, with roughly nine tenths found just once. Sample: PBMCs or T cells enriched from blood (not recorded which). Source of these receptors: a young man who had recovered from COVID-19.

The genes are TRBV5-1 and TRBJ2-1; 11 bases are a match to TRBD2. V shed 4 bases, J shed 5 bases, and the junction held 5 bases outside the gene matches. Per germline, CDR1 SGHRS and CDR2 YFSETQ. The CDR3 loop spans 15 amino acids. DNA of the CDR3: TGCGCCAGCAGCCCGGGACTAGCGGTCCACAATGAGCAGTTCTTC. Protein product: CASSPGLAVHNEQFF.

The chain couples TRBV11-2 to TRBJ2-7, with 10 nucleotides matching TRBD1. Trimming cost V 2 bases and J 4 bases; bases outside gene matches: 5. Germline V gene sequence: CDR1 SGHAT, CDR2 FQNNGV. This CDR3 is 15 amino acids long. In nucleotides, the CDR3 is TGTGCCAGCAGCTTACTCGACAGGGGGCCATACGAGCAGTACTTC. Translating gives CASSLLDRGPYEQYF.

V and J are TRBV5-1 and TRBJ2-1; 7 bases are a match to TRBD1. CDR1 and CDR2 from the germline V gene are SGHRS and YFSETQ. Trimming removed 4 bases from V and 0 bases from J; junction bases left unmatched: 10. The CDR3 length is 17 residues. CDR3 residues: CASSPRQGESSYNEQFF. In DNA form, the CDR3 reads TGCGCCAGCAGCCCGCGACAGGGCGAAAGCTCCTACAATGAGCAGTTCTTC.

In this sample, this clone turned up once. The genes are TRBV19 and TRBJ2-3; D perhaps matches TRBD1 (5 bases). V was cut by 5 bases and J by 4 bases, with 13 bases left in between. This CDR3 comprises 14 residues. Germline loops: CDR1 LNHDA, CDR2 SQIVND (reference sequence). CDR3 residues: CASSLNRNSDTQYF. The CDR3 nucleotides read TGTGCCAGTAGTTTAAACAGGAATTCAGATACGCAGTATTTT.

The rearrangement links TRBV28 to TRBJ1-2, with 7 bases fitting TRBD1. Germline trimming cut 2 bases from V and 7 bases from J; bases unmatched to any gene: 7. Germline assignment: CDR1 MDHEN and CDR2 SYDVKM. The CDR3 spans 14 residues. The CDR3 here is CASSLSEGAAGYTF. DNA of the CDR3: TGTGCCAGCAGTTTAAGTGAGGGGGCGGCTGGCTACACCTTC.

The gene calls are TRBV7-9 and TRBJ1-1, with D unresolved. The CDR3 length is 14 residues. The germline V gene has CDR1 SEHNR and CDR2 FQNEAQ (reference sequence). V lost 3 bases, J lost 0 bases, and 8 bases lay in between. The CDR3, as DNA: TGTGCCAGCAGCTTCCCAGGATTGAACACTGAAGCTTTCTTT. Translation: CASSFPGLNTEAFF.

The chain employs TRBV28 and TRBJ2-7, with 9 bases matching TRBD1. J was trimmed by 4 bases and V by 5 bases; bases with no gene match: 9. The length of the CDR3 is 15 residues. In germline, CDR1 is MDHEN, CDR2 SYDVKM. CDR3 residues: CASSRLTGGFYEQYF. DNA for the CDR3: TGTGCCAGCAGTAGATTGACAGGGGGGTTTTACGAGCAGTACTTC.

For the CDR3, the DNA is TGTGCCAGCAGCCAAATACCCGGGACGATCGGGCGGGAGTTCACCGGGGAGCTGTTTTTT. It encodes CASSQIPGTIGREFTGELFF. The chain has TRBV14 and TRBJ2-2; 7 bases are shared with TRBD2. The V gene's germline CDR1 is SGHDN and CDR2 FVKESK. The CDR3 is 20 residues long. The V segment lost 2 bases and the J segment 4 bases; nucleotides outside the gene matches: 19.

The V and J genes are TRBV29-1 and TRBJ2-1; D not resolved. The CDR3 runs 12 residues. CDR1 is SQVTM and CDR2 is ANQGSEA in the germline V gene. The germline V and J ends were trimmed by 7 bases and 4 bases, with 11 bases remaining between them. Here the CDR3 DNA reads TGCAGCGCCCTTCTAGGTTACAATGAGCAGTTCTTC. It is translated as CSALLGYNEQFF.